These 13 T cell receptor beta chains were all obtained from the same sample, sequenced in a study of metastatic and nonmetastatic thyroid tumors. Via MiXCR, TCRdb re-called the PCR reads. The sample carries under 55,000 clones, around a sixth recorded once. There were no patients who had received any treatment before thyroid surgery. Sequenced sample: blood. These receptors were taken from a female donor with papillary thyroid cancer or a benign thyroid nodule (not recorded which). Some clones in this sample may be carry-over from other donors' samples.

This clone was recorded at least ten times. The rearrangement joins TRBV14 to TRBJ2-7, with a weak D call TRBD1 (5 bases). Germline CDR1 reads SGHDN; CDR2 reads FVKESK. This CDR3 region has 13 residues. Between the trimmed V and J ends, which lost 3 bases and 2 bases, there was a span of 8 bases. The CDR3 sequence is CASSQGRTYEQYF. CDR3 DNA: TGTGCCAGCAGCCAGGGGCGGACCTACGAGCAGTACTTC.

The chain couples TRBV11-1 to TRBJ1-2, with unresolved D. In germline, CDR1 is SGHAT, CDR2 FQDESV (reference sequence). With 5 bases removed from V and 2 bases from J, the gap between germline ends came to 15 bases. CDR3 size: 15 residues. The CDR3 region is CASSPALTENYGYTF. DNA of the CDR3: TGTGCCAGCAGCCCAGCCTTGACGGAGAACTATGGCTACACCTTC.

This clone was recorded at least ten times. The CDR3 DNA follows: TGTGCCAGCAGTTTTGCCCCGGGACAGGGGTACCTAACGGGCTATGGCTACACCTTC. It specifies CASSFAPGQGYLTGYGYTF. V is TRBV28 and J is TRBJ1-2, with 10 bases fitting TRBD1. The germline V gene has CDR1 MDHEN and CDR2 SYDVKM. The CDR3 totals 19 residues. The junction had 17 bases not matched to a gene; V was cut back by 3 bases and J by 4 bases.

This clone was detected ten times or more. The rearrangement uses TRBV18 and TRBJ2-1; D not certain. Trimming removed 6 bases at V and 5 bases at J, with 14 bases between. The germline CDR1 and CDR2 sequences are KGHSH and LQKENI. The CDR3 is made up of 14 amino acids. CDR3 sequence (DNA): TGTGCCAGCTCCCCTTTAGCCAGGAACAATGAGCAGTTCTTC. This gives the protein CASSPLARNNEQFF.

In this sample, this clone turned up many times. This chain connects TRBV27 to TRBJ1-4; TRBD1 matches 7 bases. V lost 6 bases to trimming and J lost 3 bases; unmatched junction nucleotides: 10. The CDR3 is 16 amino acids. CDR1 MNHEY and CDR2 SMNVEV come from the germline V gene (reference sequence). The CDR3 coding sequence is TGTGCCAGCAGCTTCCACAGGGGCTCGGCTAATGAAAAACTGTTTTTT. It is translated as CASSFHRGSANEKLFF. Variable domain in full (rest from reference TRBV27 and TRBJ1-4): EAQVTQNPRYLITVTGKKLTVTCSQNMNHEYMSWYRQDPGLGLRQIYYSMNVEVTDKGDVPEGYKVSRKEKRNFPLILESPSPNQTSLYFCASSFHRGSANEKLFFGSGTQLSVL.

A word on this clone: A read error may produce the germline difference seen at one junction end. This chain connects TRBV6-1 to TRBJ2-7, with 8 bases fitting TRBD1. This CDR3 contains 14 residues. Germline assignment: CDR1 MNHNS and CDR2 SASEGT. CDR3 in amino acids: CASSTGQVPYEHYF. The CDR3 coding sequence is TGTGCCAGCAGTACGGGACAGGTACCCTACGAGCATTACTTC.

The CDR3 loop reads CASRLDAIYGYTF. CDR3 bases: TGTGCCAGTAGGCTGGACGCCATCTATGGCTACACCTTC. The rearrangement links TRBV19 to TRBJ1-2; D is uncertain. The ends were cut back, 6 bases at V and 4 bases at J, with 12 bases in the middle. CDR3 size: 13 residues. CDR1 is LNHDA and CDR2 is SQIVND in the germline V gene (reference sequence).

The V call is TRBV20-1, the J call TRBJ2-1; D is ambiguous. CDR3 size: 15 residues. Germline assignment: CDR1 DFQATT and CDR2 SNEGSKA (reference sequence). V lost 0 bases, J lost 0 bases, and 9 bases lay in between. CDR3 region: CSAREVESSYNEQFF. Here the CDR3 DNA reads TGCAGTGCTAGAGAGGTAGAGAGCTCCTACAATGAGCAGTTCTTC.

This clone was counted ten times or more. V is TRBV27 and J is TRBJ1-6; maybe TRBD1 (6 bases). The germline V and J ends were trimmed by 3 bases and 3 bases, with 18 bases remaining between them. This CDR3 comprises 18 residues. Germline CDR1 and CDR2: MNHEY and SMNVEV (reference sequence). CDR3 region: CASSFGGGRGNYNSPLHF. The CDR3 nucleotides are TGTGCCAGCAGTTTTGGAGGGGGGAGGGGAAACTATAATTCACCCCTCCACTTT.

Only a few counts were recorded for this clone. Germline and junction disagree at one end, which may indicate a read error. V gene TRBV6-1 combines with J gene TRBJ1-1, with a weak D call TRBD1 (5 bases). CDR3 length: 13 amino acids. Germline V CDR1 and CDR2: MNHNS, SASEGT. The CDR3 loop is CDSRQQWNTEAFF. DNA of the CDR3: TGTGACAGCAGACAGCAGTGGAACACTGAAGCTTTCTTT.

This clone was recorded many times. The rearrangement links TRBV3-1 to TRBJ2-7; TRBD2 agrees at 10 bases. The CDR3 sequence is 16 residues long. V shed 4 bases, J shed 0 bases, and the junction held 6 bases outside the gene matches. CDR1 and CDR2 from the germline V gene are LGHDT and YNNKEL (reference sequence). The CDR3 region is CASSPQTSGSSYEQYF. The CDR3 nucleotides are TGTGCCAGCAGCCCACAGACTAGCGGGTCCTCCTACGAGCAGTACTTC.

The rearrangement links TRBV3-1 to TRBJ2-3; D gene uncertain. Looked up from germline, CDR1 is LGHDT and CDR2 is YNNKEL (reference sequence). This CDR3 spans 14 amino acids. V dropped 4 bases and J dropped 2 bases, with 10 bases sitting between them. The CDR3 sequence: CASSRSYATDTQYF. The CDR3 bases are TGTGCCAGCAGCCGATCATACGCCACAGATACGCAGTATTTT.

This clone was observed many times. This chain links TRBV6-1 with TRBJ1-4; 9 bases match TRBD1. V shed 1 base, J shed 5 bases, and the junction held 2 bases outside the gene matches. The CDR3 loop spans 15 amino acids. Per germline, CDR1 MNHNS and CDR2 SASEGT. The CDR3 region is CASSEEGTGNEKLFF. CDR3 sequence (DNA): TGTGCCAGCAGTGAAGAGGGGACAGGGAATGAAAAACTGTTTTTT.